These 10 T cell receptor beta chains originate from one sample sequenced in a study of blood T cells in healthy people across ages. Sample-barcoded 5' priming and a J-beta primer mix drove a second PCR of about 6 to 11 cycles. One entry per CDR3 protein, called by TCRdb with MiXCR from the 5' RACE reads. The sample carries around 1.5 million distinct CDR3 sequences, about 43% recorded once. Sequencing was done on a sample of blood. The receptors originated from a woman younger than 30 in good health.

The chain is built from TRBV6-5 and TRBJ2-1; the match to TRBD1 covers 7 bases. Germline V gene lookup returns CDR1 MNHEY and CDR2 SVGAGI. Trimming removed 5 bases from V and 0 bases from J; junction bases left unmatched: 7. There are 16 residues in the CDR3. CDR3 DNA: TGTGCCAGCAGTAAAGGACAGGTCCCCTCCTACAATGAGCAGTTCTTC. Encoded protein: CASSKGQVPSYNEQFF.

The chain is built from TRBV21-1 and TRBJ2-3; the table calls TRBD1, which could not be checked here. TRBV21-1 has pseudogene status. The CDR3 has 14 amino acids. The CDR3 DNA follows: TGTGCCTGCGCTGTCCTAACACGCACAGATACGCAGTATTTT. Its translation is CACAVLTRTDTQYF.

The V call is TRBV14, the J call TRBJ2-1, with 7 bases fitting TRBD2. This CDR3 spans 16 amino acids. V was pared by 1 base and J by 3 bases, with 6 bases of the junction left unmatched. In germline, CDR1 is SGHDN, CDR2 FVKESK. The CDR3 sequence is CASSQVTGGFYNEQFF. In DNA form, the CDR3 reads TGTGCCAGCAGCCAAGTAACGGGAGGATTCTACAATGAGCAGTTCTTC.

In DNA, the CDR3 is TGTGCCAGCAGCGGCGAGGGGGCGGGCACAGATACGCAGTATTTT. It codes for CASSGEGAGTDTQYF. The V gene is TRBV7-8, the J gene TRBJ2-3; TRBD1 agrees at 7 bases. Looked up from germline, CDR1 is SGHVS and CDR2 is FQNEAQ. CDR3 length: 15 residues. The J segment lost 1 base and the V segment lost 5 bases, leaving 6 bases of the junction unmatched.

The rearrangement links TRBV29-1 to TRBJ1-4; possibly TRBD1 for D (5 bases). Germline V CDR1 and CDR2: SQVTM, ANQGSEA. Trimming took off 4 bases at V and 8 bases at J, with 11 bases between the two ends. CDR3 length equals 12 residues. The CDR3 sequence is CSVAGGEEKLFF. DNA for the CDR3: TGCAGCGTTGCTGGGGGTGAAGAAAAACTGTTTTTT.

This clonotype has a handful of counts. The rearrangement joins TRBV6-1 to TRBJ1-2, with D perhaps matching TRBD1 (5 bases). This CDR3 region has 16 residues. Trimming removed 5 bases at V and 6 bases at J, with 22 bases between. Germline-derived CDR1 and CDR2 are MNHNS and SASEGT. CDR3 region: CASSSREGLGADGYTF. Written as DNA, the CDR3 is TGTGCCAGCAGTTCGAGGGAGGGGCTGGGAGCCGATGGCTACACCTTC.

The genes are TRBV5-1 and TRBJ1-1; D is unresolved. Germline assignment: CDR1 SGHRS and CDR2 YFSETQ. V lost 0 bases and J lost 1, with 7 bases in between. This CDR3 has 14 residues. For the CDR3, the DNA is TGCGCCAGCAGCTTGGCTGCCCAGAACACTGAAGCTTTCTTT. Its protein is CASSLAAQNTEAFF.

The chain uses TRBV7-2 and TRBJ2-7, with 8 bases identical to TRBD1. The CDR3 covers 14 residues. Germline V gene sequence: CDR1 SGHTA, CDR2 FQGNSA. The J segment lost 2 bases and the V segment lost 5 bases, leaving 5 bases of the junction unmatched. CDR3 nucleotide sequence: TGTACCAGCAGCCTCCGGACAGGGACCTACGAGCAGTACTTC. Protein: CTSSLRTGTYEQYF.

This clonotype occurred a few times. The chain uses TRBV20-1 and TRBJ2-7, with TRBD1 matching over 7 bases. This CDR3 region has 17 residues. Germline-derived CDR1 and CDR2 are DFQATT and SNEGSKA (reference sequence). The CDR3 reads CSAEQDRTGPGLYEQYF. CDR3 nucleotide sequence: TGCAGCGCTGAACAGGACAGGACGGGCCCGGGGCTCTACGAGCAGTACTTC.

This clonotype was counted a few times. The rearrangement links TRBV15 to TRBJ2-3, with D unresolved. CDR3 length equals 16 residues. Germline loops: CDR1 LNHNV, CDR2 YYDKDF (reference sequence). V was clipped by 0 bases and J by 1 base, with 11 bases between them. CDR3 nucleotide sequence: TGTGCCACCAGCAGAGATCCCACTTCAGGCACAGATACGCAGTATTTT. Amino acid sequence: CATSRDPTSGTDTQYF.